This is a list of T cell receptor beta chains from one sample in a study of T cells in Graves' hyperthyroidism and ophthalmopathy. TCRdb re-analysed the multiplex PCR reads in MiXCR, keeping a single row per CDR3 protein. Among a few hundred thousand distinct CDR3 sequences listed, more than 15% were seen once. The material sequenced was blood. These receptors all stem from a woman between 18 and 29 years old with Graves' ophthalmopathy. CDR3s include the opening cysteine and the closing phenylalanine or tryptophan. D genes are given only for firm matches. Size tells how often a clone was seen (once, few, many) or the class of an expanded clone, and some rows leave it out.

clone_size d_call j_call v_call cdr3_nt cdr3_aa
many - TRBJ1-6 TRBV20-1 TGCAGTGCTAGAATCCAGGGGAATTCCTATAATTCACCCCTCCACTTT CSARIQGNSYNSPLHF
many TRBD2 TRBJ2-5 TRBV11-2 TGTGCCAGCAGCCAACGTGTAGCGGGAGGATGGGAGACCCAGTACTTC CASSQRVAGGWETQYF
many TRBD1 TRBJ2-5 TRBV6-1 TGTGCCAGCAGCACCGGGACAGACATAATGGCGGCCCAGTACTTC CASSTGTDIMAAQYF
- TRBD1 TRBJ2-7 TRBV10-3 TGTGCCATATCTTCGGGACAGGGGGAATTTAAGGCCTACGAGCAGTACTTC CAISSGQGEFKAYEQYF
many - TRBJ2-2 TRBV13 TGTGCCAGCACCATAGAGGATGGGGTGAACACCGGGGAGCTGTTTTTT CASTIEDGVNTGELFF
many TRBD1 TRBJ1-1 TRBV12-3/TRBV12-4 TGTGCCAGCAGTGCAGATAGACAGGGGAACACTGAAGCTTTCTTT CASSADRQGNTEAFF
once TRBD2 TRBJ2-7 TRBV6-1 TGTGCCAGCAGCCCCGGGACTAGCGGGATGTATAGCTCCTACAATGAGCAGTACTTC CASSPGTSGMYSSYNEQYF
once - TRBJ2-6 TRBV7-2 TGTGCCAGCAGCTTGGGGGGGCGCGCTGGGGCCAACGTCCTGACTTTC CASSLGGRAGANVLTF
- - TRBJ2-1 TRBV6-2/TRBV6-3 TGTGCCAGCAGTCAATCCAGGGTTTCCTACAATGAGCAGTTCTTC CASSQSRVSYNEQFF
few - TRBJ1-1 TRBV6-2/TRBV6-3 TGTGCCAACTACCTAATGAACACTGAAGCTTTCTTT CANYLMNTEAFF
few TRBD1 TRBJ1-1 TRBV20-1 TGCAGTGCCCCAGACCAGGGGGCTATCACTGAAGCTTTCTTT CSAPDQGAITEAFF
- - TRBJ2-3 TRBV4-1 TGCGCCAGCAGCCAAGATGGACAGTGTACTGCAGATACGCAGTATTTT CASSQDGQCTADTQYF
many TRBD2 TRBJ2-5 TRBV7-3 TGTGCCAGCAGCTTAACGGCGGGAGACGAAGAGACCCAGTACTTC CASSLTAGDEETQYF
many TRBD1 TRBJ1-1 TRBV12-3/TRBV12-4 TGTGCCAGCAGTAGGACAGGGGGCTTGACTGAAGCTTTCTTT CASSRTGGLTEAFF
- - TRBJ2-5 TRBV7-8 TGTGCCAGCACCAAGGGGGAGGCTAGCACCCGAGAGACCCAGTACTTC CASTKGEASTRETQYF
many - TRBJ1-2 TRBV10-3 TGTGCCATCAGTGAGTCGATAGGCCTTGATGGCTACACCTTC CAISESIGLDGYTF